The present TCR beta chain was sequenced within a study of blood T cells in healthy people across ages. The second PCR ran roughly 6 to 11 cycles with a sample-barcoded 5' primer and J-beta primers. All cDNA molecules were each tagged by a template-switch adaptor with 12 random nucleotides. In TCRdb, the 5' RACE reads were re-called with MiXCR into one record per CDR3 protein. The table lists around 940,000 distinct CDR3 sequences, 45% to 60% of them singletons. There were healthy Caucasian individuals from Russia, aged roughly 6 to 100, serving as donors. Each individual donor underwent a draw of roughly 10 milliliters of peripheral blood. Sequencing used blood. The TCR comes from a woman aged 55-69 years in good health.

The CDR3 nucleotides are TGTGCCAGCAGGATAGGACTAGCGGGAGGGACGCGTGAGCAGTTCTTC. Translated, it gives CASRIGLAGGTREQFF. The J gene is TRBJ2-1, the V gene TRBV28, with 15 bases matching TRBD2. V was pared by 6 bases and J by 9 bases, with 9 bases of the junction left unmatched. This CDR3 has 16 residues. CDR1 and CDR2 from the germline V gene are MDHEN and SYDVKM.